This T cell receptor beta chain was profiled in a study of CD8 T cells in ankylosing spondylitis. Study observations and caveats: Earlier work had already found some motif variants in reactive arthritis synovial fluid and blood. A TCR beta motif made of several highly homologous variants seemed typical of ankylosing spondylitis blood. Disease-associated clones were reportedly significantly overrepresented in matched ankylosing spondylitis synovial fluid. The authors found the disease-linked clones to be CD8+ and relatively rare in peripheral blood.

In making TCR beta libraries, quantitative 5'-RACE with molecular barcodes was used. TCRdb redid the calling of the 5' RACE reads with MiXCR, one entry per CDR3 protein. The sample includes about 340,000 distinct CDR3 sequences, around 8% of them seen just once. This clonotype was counted ten times or more. Its antigen is unidentified. V lost 4 bases, J lost 4 bases, and 13 bases lay in between. The CDR3 length is 13 residues. CDR1 is SQVTM, CDR2 ANQGSEA, per germline. Sequenced sample: blood, either unsorted or a sorted T cell fraction (not recorded which). The sequence came from a male donor with ankylosing spondylitis. This chain joins TRBV29-1 and TRBJ1-2, with no clear D. CDR3 sequence reads: CSVVLEGLYGYTF. CDR3 DNA sequence: TGCAGCGTTGTTCTGGAAGGTCTCTATGGCTACACCTTC.